The 14 T cell receptor beta chains presented below share a single source sample, sequenced in a study of early T cells in non-severe SARS-CoV-2 infection. TCRdb ran MiXCR on the 5' RACE reads and lists one entry per CDR3 protein. Of around 62,000 distinct CDR3 sequences in the sample, less than 5% were seen once. Sequencing was carried out using whole blood. The receptor set was obtained from an adult who was a healthcare worker with PCR-confirmed SARS-CoV-2 infection or an uninfected control (not recorded which).

This clonotype has a count of ten or more. This sequence joins TRBV20-1 and TRBJ2-7; 8 positions match TRBD2. Germline V CDR1 and CDR2: DFQATT, SNEGSKA (reference sequence). CDR3 length: 18 amino acids. The ends lost 6 bases at V and 4 bases at J; junction bases unmatched: 23. Here the CDR3 reads CSAPRQAGVFKETYEQYF. DNA for the CDR3: TGCAGTGCCCCACGGCAAGCGGGAGTTTTTAAAGAAACATACGAGCAGTACTTC.

This clonotype has just a few counts. The V call is TRBV30, the J call TRBJ2-1, with D uncertain. This CDR3 has 12 amino acids. The germline gives CDR1 GTSNPN, CDR2 SVGIG (reference sequence). V gave up 0 bases and J gave up 10 bases, with 10 bases separating them. CDR3 bases: TGTGCCTGGAGTGTCTTCCGGACGGAGCAGTTCTTC. The encoded protein is CAWSVFRTEQFF. Looking up the rest from reference TRBV30 and TRBJ2-1 gives the full variable domain: SQTIHQWPATLVQPVGSPLSLECTVEGTSNPNLYWYRQAAGRGLQLLFYSVGIGQISSEVPQNLSASRPQDRQFILSSKKLLLSDSGFYLCAWSVFRTEQFFGPGTRLTVL.

Ten or more counts support this clonotype. The chain carries TRBV7-8 and TRBJ1-1, with TRBD1 matching over 7 bases. V trimming: 5 bases; J trimming: 3 bases; junction bases outside the gene matches: 6. The germline V gene has CDR1 SGHVS and CDR2 FQNEAQ. This CDR3 has 14 amino acids. The CDR3 reads CASSLGGLDTEAFF. CDR3 coding DNA: TGTGCCAGCAGCCTAGGGGGCCTGGACACTGAAGCTTTCTTT.

This clonotype was observed a handful of times. The chain recombines TRBV7-2 with TRBJ1-1, with D perhaps matching TRBD1 (6 bases). Germline V gene sequence: CDR1 SGHTA, CDR2 FQGNSA. Trimming left V 2 bases short and J 0 bases short, with 10 bases between. The CDR3 contains 15 residues. DNA of the CDR3: TGTGCCAGCAGCTTATGGACAGTAATGAACACTGAAGCTTTCTTT. It is translated as CASSLWTVMNTEAFF.

This clonotype was observed many times. This sequence joins TRBV20-1 and TRBJ1-6; the D gene is possibly TRBD1 (5 bases). Germline CDR1 reads DFQATT; CDR2 reads SNEGSKA (reference sequence). The CDR3 length is 18 residues. The ends were cut back, 0 bases at V and 7 bases at J, with 22 bases in the middle. CDR3 nucleotides: TGCAGTGCTAGAGATGGGCGTCTACGGGGCAGCTCAAATTCACCCCTCCACTTT. Its translation is CSARDGRLRGSSNSPLHF.

Many counts were recorded for this clonotype. V is TRBV11-2 and J is TRBJ1-6, with D perhaps TRBD1 (5 bases). Germline assignment: CDR1 SGHAT and CDR2 FQNNGV. The CDR3 is 13 amino acids. Trimming left V 5 bases short and J 9 bases short, with 11 bases between. CDR3 sequence (DNA): TGTGCCAGCAGCCTAGGCGGGGGTTCACCCCTCCACTTT. Translated: CASSLGGGSPLHF.

This clonotype was detected ten times or more. CDR3 sequence (DNA): TGTGCCAGCAGTCCCCAGGGATCCACCGGGGAGCTGTTTTTT. Translating it yields CASSPQGSTGELFF. This chain joins TRBV6-4 and TRBJ2-2; D possibly corresponds to TRBD1 (5 bases). The CDR3 is made up of 14 amino acids. From germline, CDR1 is MRHNA and CDR2 SNTAGT. Trimming took off 5 bases at V and 4 bases at J, with 11 bases between the two ends.

This clonotype was found a few times. The chain carries TRBV27 and TRBJ1-2; D might be TRBD1 (6 bases). CDR1 MNHEY and CDR2 SMNVEV come from the germline V gene (reference sequence). Between the trimmed V and J ends, which lost 5 bases and 4 bases, there was a span of 14 bases. The CDR3 totals 14 residues. Here the CDR3 DNA reads TGTGCCAGCAGTAGGGGAGGGACACTCTATGGCTACACCTTC. Protein sequence: CASSRGGTLYGYTF.

This clonotype was counted between two and nine times. The V and J genes are TRBV7-2 and TRBJ2-7; 8 bases agree with TRBD1. The germline CDR1 and CDR2 sequences are SGHTA and FQGNSA. The V segment lost 4 bases and the J segment 3 bases; nucleotides outside the gene matches: 8. The length of the CDR3 is 15 residues. The CDR3 protein is CASSSRTGSDYEQYF. The CDR3 region has the DNA TGTGCCAGCAGCTCCAGGACAGGGAGTGACTACGAGCAGTACTTC.

The table lists this clonotype with many counts. This chain connects TRBV7-9 to TRBJ1-1; possibly TRBD1 for D (6 bases). This CDR3 has 14 residues. Trimming left V 5 bases short and J 1 base short, with 11 bases between. Looked up from germline, CDR1 is SEHNR and CDR2 is FQNEAQ (reference sequence). This CDR3 reads CASSSLQGNTEAFF. In DNA, the CDR3 is TGTGCCAGCAGCAGTCTACAGGGGAACACTGAAGCTTTCTTT. Drawing the rest from reference TRBV7-9 and TRBJ1-1, the complete variable domain is DTGVSQNPRHKITKRGQNVTFRCDPISEHNRLYWYRQTLGQGPEFLTYFQNEAQLEKSRLLSDRFSAERPKGSFSTLEIQRTEQGDSAMYLCASSSLQGNTEAFFGQGTRLTVV.

This clonotype has at least ten counts. The rearrangement joins TRBV7-9 to TRBJ2-4; 9 bases are shared with TRBD1. V lost 0 bases, J lost 9 bases, and 6 bases stayed unmatched. Germline CDR1 is SEHNR and CDR2 is FQNEAQ (reference sequence). This CDR3 is 15 amino acids long. Written as DNA, the CDR3 is TGTGCCAGCAGCTTAGCTCGCGGGACAGGGAGCATTCAGTACTTC. As protein: CASSLARGTGSIQYF.

Ten or more counts support this clonotype. The chain employs TRBV7-9 and TRBJ2-3; TRBD2 matches at 13 bases. V lost 5 bases, J lost 4 bases, and 6 bases stayed unmatched. Per the germline V gene, CDR1 is SEHNR and CDR2 is FQNEAQ (reference sequence). There are 16 residues in the CDR3. The CDR3 spells CASSPGLAGAPDTQYF. The CDR3 DNA reads TGTGCCAGCAGCCCTGGACTAGCGGGGGCCCCAGATACGCAGTATTTT.

This clonotype showed up many times. The chain has TRBV5-8 and TRBJ2-5; D assignment may be TRBD1 or TRBD2 (5 bases each). The CDR3 totals 14 residues. V was trimmed by 0 bases and J by 2 bases, leaving 8 bases between them. The germline V gene encodes CDR1 SGHTS and CDR2 YDEGEE. CDR3 sequence reads: CASSLDWGQETQYF. The DNA of the CDR3 is TGTGCCAGCAGCTTGGATTGGGGGCAAGAGACCCAGTACTTC.

This clonotype has more than one count but fewer than ten. The J gene is TRBJ1-1, the V gene TRBV7-9; D ambiguous. The CDR3 runs 14 residues. CDR1 is SEHNR, CDR2 FQNEAQ, per germline (reference sequence). The V end was cut by 1 base, the J end by 5 bases, with 11 bases between. CDR3 DNA: TGTGCCAGCAGCTTAGACGAGGCGATAACTGAAGCTTTCTTT. Translating it yields CASSLDEAITEAFF.